The 27 T cell receptor beta chains reported below all come from one sample, sequenced in a study of blood T cells in healthy people across ages. Next came a second PCR, run for about 6 to 12 cycles, which used a sample-barcoded 5' primer along with a J-beta primer mix. TCRdb re-analysed the 5' RACE reads in MiXCR, keeping a single row per CDR3 protein. The sample records roughly 800,000 distinct CDR3 sequences, 58% being singletons. Sequenced sample: blood. Every receptor here comes from a man younger than 40 in good health.

This chain connects TRBV9 to TRBJ2-5, with D unclear. The V end was cut by 3 bases, the J end by 2 bases, with 8 bases between. Per germline, CDR1 SGDLS and CDR2 YYNGEE. The CDR3 has 13 amino acids. The DNA for the CDR3 is TGTGCCAGCAGCGATCTGCAGCAAGAGACCCAGTACTTC. The encoded protein is CASSDLQQETQYF.

The genes are TRBV6-5 and TRBJ2-5; TRBD1 matches 9 bases. V lost 5 bases and J lost 8; bases outside the gene matches: 12. The CDR3 is 15 residues long. Per germline, CDR1 MNHEY and CDR2 SVGAGI. The CDR3 bases are TGTGCCAGCAGTAGAAGGACAGGGGAGAAGAGAACCCAGTACTTC. Its translation is CASSRRTGEKRTQYF.

A few counts support this clonotype. V is TRBV10-3 and J is TRBJ2-1; 8 nucleotides line up with TRBD2. Germline CDR1 is ENHRY and CDR2 is SYGVKD. V shed 7 bases, J shed 3 bases, and the junction held 2 bases outside the gene matches. There are 13 residues in the CDR3. For the CDR3, the DNA is TGTGCCATCACGGGGGGGCTCTACAATGAGCAGTTCTTC. This translates into CAITGGLYNEQFF.

This sequence joins TRBV7-2 and TRBJ2-5, with 14 nucleotides matching TRBD2. CDR3 size: 16 residues. Looked up from germline, CDR1 is SGHTA and CDR2 is FQGNSA. V lost 5 bases, J lost 4 bases, and 6 bases stayed unmatched. In DNA form, the CDR3 reads TGTGCCAGCAGCGAAGGACTAGCGGGAGGCGCAGAGACCCAGTACTTC. As protein: CASSEGLAGGAETQYF. Full variable domain (rest looked up from reference TRBV7-2 and TRBJ2-5): GAGVSQSPSNKVTEKGKDVELRCDPISGHTALYWYRQSLGQGLEFLIYFQGNSAPDKSGLPSDRFSAERTGGSVSTLTIQRTQQEDSAVYLCASSEGLAGGAETQYFGPGTRLLVL.

This clonotype was counted between two and nine times. The V call is TRBV29-1, the J call TRBJ2-5; tentative D call: TRBD1 (5 bases). Trimming shortened V by 8 bases and J by 4 bases, and 20 bases separated the two germline ends. The CDR3 totals 14 residues. The germline gives CDR1 SQVTM, CDR2 ANQGSEA. CDR3 nucleotide sequence: TGCAGCTGCCCAGGGATGTTGCAGGGAGAGACCCAGTACTTC. Residues: CSCPGMLQGETQYF. The variable domain in full, completed from reference TRBV29-1 and TRBJ2-5, reads SAVISQKPSRDICQRGTSLTIQCQVDSQVTMMFWYRQQPGQSLTLIATANQGSEATYESGFVIDKFPISRPNLTFSTLTVSNMSPEDSSIYLCSCPGMLQGETQYFGPGTRLLVL.

This clonotype was picked up a small number of times. This chain connects TRBV7-2 to TRBJ2-2; D not certain. Germline lookup yields CDR1 SGHTA and CDR2 FQGNSA. CDR3 size: 15 residues. Trimming shortened V by 5 bases and J by 4 bases, and 14 bases separated the two germline ends. CDR3 sequence: CASSRDGLITGELFF. The CDR3 DNA reads as TGTGCCAGCAGCCGAGACGGGTTAATCACCGGGGAGCTGTTTTTT.

V is TRBV5-1 and J is TRBJ2-5; 8 bases fit TRBD2. The V and J ends lost 4 bases and 5 bases, in that order; junction bases with no gene match: 13. Germline V CDR1 and CDR2: SGHRS, YFSETQ. This CDR3 is built from 16 residues. Written as DNA, the CDR3 is TGCGCCAGCAGCACCGGTCGCACTAGCGGCTGGGAGACCCAGTACTTC. This translates into CASSTGRTSGWETQYF.

This clonotype appeared a few times. The chain has TRBV11-2 and TRBJ2-3; D is possibly TRBD1 (5 bases). Between the trimmed V and J ends, which lost 5 bases and 2 bases, there was a span of 11 bases. The germline V gene has CDR1 SGHAT and CDR2 FQNNGV. The CDR3 is 14 residues long. CDR3 nucleotides: TGTGCCAGCAGCCAGGACACTTCCACAGATACGCAGTATTTT. It codes for CASSQDTSTDTQYF.

This clonotype was observed a single time. This sequence joins TRBV7-2 and TRBJ2-3; 8 bases line up with TRBD2. V dropped 6 bases and J dropped 2; count of bases not matched to a gene: 7. Germline V gene sequence: CDR1 SGHTA, CDR2 FQGNSA. This CDR3 is 15 amino acids long. The CDR3 coding sequence is TGTGCCAGCAGGCGGGGCGGGGGGTCCACAGATACGCAGTATTTT. It codes for CASRRGGGSTDTQYF.

This chain joins TRBV6-5 and TRBJ2-5, with 10 nucleotides matching TRBD2. Germline loops: CDR1 MNHEY, CDR2 SVGAGI. This CDR3 has 13 amino acids. V lost 7 bases and J lost 5; bases outside the gene matches: 4. The CDR3 protein is CASNVAGGETQYF. CDR3 DNA sequence: TGTGCCAGCAATGTAGCGGGGGGTGAGACCCAGTACTTC.

This chain connects TRBV24-1 to TRBJ2-5; 15 bases line up with TRBD2. Trimming cost V 3 bases and J 4 bases; bases outside gene matches: 14. CDR1 KGHDR and CDR2 SFDVKD come from the germline V gene. This CDR3 has 20 amino acids. The CDR3 DNA follows: TGTGCCACCAGTGATCCAGGACTAGCGGGAGGGCCAACCAATGCAGAGACCCAGTACTTC. This encodes CATSDPGLAGGPTNAETQYF.

V and J are TRBV7-9 and TRBJ2-3, with a tentative D call TRBD2 (5 bases). V lost 3 bases, J lost 2 bases, and 12 bases lay in between. CDR1 SEHNR and CDR2 FQNEAQ come from the germline V gene (reference sequence). This CDR3 comprises 15 residues. The CDR3 loop reads CASSLRVYDTDTQYF. The DNA for the CDR3 is TGTGCCAGCAGCTTGAGGGTTTATGACACAGATACGCAGTATTTT.

V is TRBV11-2 and J is TRBJ1-1, with 7 bases that match TRBD1. Trimming at V came to 5 bases and at J to 9 bases, leaving 9 bases not matched to a gene. The CDR3 is made up of 13 amino acids. Germline V gene lookup returns CDR1 SGHAT and CDR2 FQNNGV. The CDR3 DNA is TGTGCCAGCAGCCCCGGGACAGATATTAAAGCTTTCTTT. Translated, it gives CASSPGTDIKAFF.

The genes are TRBV12-3 or TRBV12-4 and TRBJ2-2; D uncertain. Trimming took 7 bases from V and 5 from J, leaving 14 bases between them. The CDR3 has 14 amino acids. The CDR3 DNA reads TGTGCCAGCACGCCGTGTTTGGGGACCGGGGAGCTGTTTTTT. Residues: CASTPCLGTGELFF.

V and J are TRBV4-2 and TRBJ2-4; D not certain. V was shortened by 3 bases and J by 8 bases, with 11 bases between the two germline ends. Germline V gene data show CDR1 as LGHNA and CDR2 as YNFKEQ. The CDR3 runs to 13 residues. The CDR3 region has the DNA TGTGCCAGCAGCCAGGGCTTGGAAGACATTCAGTACTTC. As protein: CASSQGLEDIQYF.

The chain uses TRBV20-1 and TRBJ2-1; 8 bases are a match to TRBD2. J was trimmed by 5 bases and V by 2 bases; bases with no gene match: 11. The CDR3 totals 16 residues. Germline V gives CDR1 DFQATT, CDR2 SNEGSKA (reference sequence). CDR3 in amino acids: CSARSTGTSGDNEQFF. For the CDR3, the DNA is TGCAGTGCTAGATCAACCGGGACTAGTGGCGACAATGAGCAGTTCTTC.

This clonotype was seen a few times. The chain joins TRBV6-6 to TRBJ2-7; D call uncertain. In germline, CDR1 is MNHNY, CDR2 SVGAGI (reference sequence). The V and J ends lost 2 bases and 9 bases respectively, with 14 bases between them. The CDR3 has 13 residues. CDR3 in amino acids: CASSYAVGEGQYF. The CDR3 nucleotides are TGTGCCAGCAGTTACGCGGTCGGTGAAGGGCAGTACTTC.

J is TRBJ1-2 and V is TRBV28, with unresolved D. V gave up 3 bases and J gave up 4 bases, with 6 bases separating them. The germline CDR1 and CDR2 sequences are MDHEN and SYDVKM. This CDR3 contains 12 residues. CDR3 sequence: CASSFPRYGYTF. For the CDR3, the DNA is TGTGCCAGCAGTTTCCCCCGCTATGGCTACACCTTC.

The genes are TRBV7-2 and TRBJ2-2, with TRBD2 matching over 14 bases. The V segment lost 1 base and the J segment 4 bases; nucleotides outside the gene matches: 5. The germline V gene encodes CDR1 SGHTA and CDR2 FQGNSA. The CDR3 runs 18 residues. The CDR3, as DNA: TGTGCCAGCAGCTTAGTAGGACTAGCGGGGGGTTCCACCGGGGAGCTGTTTTTT. Protein sequence: CASSLVGLAGGSTGELFF.

The chain employs TRBV5-1 and TRBJ2-5, with D perhaps matching TRBD1 (5 bases). Per germline, CDR1 SGHRS and CDR2 YFSETQ. The CDR3 has 14 residues. Trimming pared 3 bases from V and 11 bases from J, leaving 20 bases between. CDR3 sequence: CASSSVTWGDEQYF. In nucleotides, the CDR3 is TGCGCCAGCAGCTCCGTAACCTGGGGCGATGAGCAGTACTTC.

V gene TRBV29-1 combines with J gene TRBJ1-2; D is unresolved. The length of the CDR3 is 12 residues. The germline gives CDR1 SQVTM, CDR2 ANQGSEA. Trimming stripped 1 base from V and 6 bases from J, with 9 bases between. The CDR3 sequence: CSVEGVPNGYTF. Here the CDR3 DNA reads TGCAGCGTTGAAGGGGTCCCAAATGGCTACACCTTC.

J is TRBJ1-2 and V is TRBV7-2; no definite D call. Germline loops: CDR1 SGHTA, CDR2 FQGNSA. V lost 5 bases and J 5 bases, leaving 12 bases between the germline ends. The CDR3 spans 13 residues. The CDR3 here is CASSALFQYGYTF. In nucleotides, the CDR3 is TGTGCCAGCAGCGCGTTGTTTCAATATGGCTACACCTTC.

The chain is built from TRBV25-1 and TRBJ2-7; TRBD1 is a possible D gene (5 bases). The CDR3 is 14 residues long. Trimming cost V 6 bases and J 1 base, with 13 bases left between them. The germline V gene encodes CDR1 MGHDK and CDR2 SYGVNS. The DNA for the CDR3 is TGTGCCAGCAGCGAGATGACAGCGTCCTACGAGCAGTACTTC. This gives the protein CASSEMTASYEQYF.

V and J are TRBV10-3 and TRBJ2-7, with D tentatively TRBD1 or TRBD2 (5 bases each). Germline V gene lookup returns CDR1 ENHRY and CDR2 SYGVKD. With 0 bases removed from V and 3 bases from J, the gap between germline ends came to 9 bases. The CDR3 sequence is 14 residues long. The CDR3 is CAISESGRNYEQYF. The DNA of the CDR3 is TGTGCCATCAGTGAGTCGGGACGCAACTACGAGCAGTACTTC.

This clonotype appeared a few times. The V gene is TRBV6-1, the J gene TRBJ2-3; D is unclear. CDR3 length: 15 residues. V was shortened by 4 bases and J by 3 bases, with 14 bases between the two germline ends. Germline CDR1 and CDR2: MNHNS and SASEGT. The CDR3 bases are TGTGCCAGCAGTGGTATAGGGCTCGGGACAGATACGCAGTATTTT. Translating it yields CASSGIGLGTDTQYF.

The chain has TRBV3-1 and TRBJ1-4; no clear D gene. CDR1 is LGHDT and CDR2 is YNNKEL in the germline V gene (reference sequence). This CDR3 contains 15 residues. The germline V and J ends were trimmed by 1 base and 2 bases, with 8 bases remaining between them. The DNA of the CDR3 is TGTGCCAGCAGCCAAGGGCTCATGACTAATGAAAAACTGTTTTTT. It yields the protein CASSQGLMTNEKLFF.

The V call is TRBV5-1, the J call TRBJ2-4, with a weak D call TRBD2 (6 bases). The end of the DNA aligns better with TRBJ2-7, so the J call may be wrong. Germline assignment: CDR1 SGHRS and CDR2 YFSETQ. The CDR3 covers 15 residues. CDR3 sequence reads: CASSYEAGLFYEQYF. The CDR3 nucleotides are TGCGCCAGCAGCTACGAGGCGGGATTATTCTACGAGCAGTACTTC.